The 8 T cell receptor beta chains below were found in one sample sequenced in a study of blood T cells in healthy people across ages. Primers used in a second PCR of roughly 6 to 11 cycles were a sample-barcoded 5' primer and a J-beta primer mix. TCRdb re-called the 5' RACE reads through MiXCR, storing one row per CDR3 protein. Of 800,000 to 900,000 distinct CDR3 sequences in the sample, less than 80% were seen once. Input material: blood. Receptor source: a man aged 30-40 years in good health.

This chain uses TRBV3-1 with TRBJ2-7; D is unclear. The CDR3 runs to 12 residues. Germline CDR1 and CDR2: LGHDT and YNNKEL (reference sequence). V was pared by 4 bases and J by 6 bases, with 10 bases between. CDR3 coding DNA: TGTGCCAGCAGCCGAGTGGGCATCGAGCAGTACTTC. Residues: CASSRVGIEQYF.

The V and J genes are TRBV12-3 or TRBV12-4 and TRBJ2-3; tentatively, D is TRBD1 or TRBD2 (5 bases each). The CDR3 consists of 12 residues. Deletions cut 4 bases from V and 13 bases from J, with 15 bases between. In DNA form, the CDR3 reads TGTGCCAGCAGTTCATCCGGGACGAGAGAGTATTTT. This sequence encodes CASSSSGTREYF.

V and J are TRBV10-3 and TRBJ2-5; no clear D gene. The CDR3 is made up of 13 amino acids. Germline V gene data show CDR1 as ENHRY and CDR2 as SYGVKD. Trimming pared 4 bases from V and 2 bases from J, leaving 8 bases between. The CDR3 DNA reads TGTGCCATCAGTGGGCAGATTCAAGAGACCCAGTACTTC. It yields the protein CAISGQIQETQYF.

V and J are TRBV20-1 and TRBJ1-2; D is uncertain. This CDR3 comprises 14 residues. CDR1 and CDR2 (germline): DFQATT, SNEGSKA (reference sequence). V lost 3 bases, J lost 6 bases, and 17 bases lay in between. The chain's CDR3 is CSASEKTSSNGYTF. The CDR3 bases are TGCAGTGCTAGCGAGAAAACCTCTTCAAATGGCTACACCTTC.

Note on this clonotype: A junction end diverges from the germline sequence, so it may reflect a read error. This chain links TRBV7-2 with TRBJ2-6, with 11 bases fitting TRBD1. Germline V lookup: CDR1 SGHTA, CDR2 FQGNSA. The CDR3 spans 16 residues. The CDR3 sequence: CASTQDRGPGATVLTF. The CDR3, as DNA: TGTGCCAGCACCCAGGACAGGGGGCCTGGGGCCACCGTCCTGACTTTC.

This clonotype was picked up one time. The CDR3 loop is CASSLGAQGGYTF. For the CDR3, the DNA is TGTGCCAGCAGCTTAGGGGCACAGGGTGGCTACACCTTC. The chain links TRBV7-9 to TRBJ1-2, with D maybe TRBD1 (6 bases). V was cut by 1 base and J by 7 bases, with 10 bases left in between. The CDR3 loop spans 13 amino acids. Germline loops: CDR1 SEHNR, CDR2 FQNEAQ (reference sequence). The whole variable domain, filled in from reference TRBV7-9 and TRBJ1-2, reads DTGVSQNPRHKITKRGQNVTFRCDPISEHNRLYWYRQTLGQGPEFLTYFQNEAQLEKSRLLSDRFSAERPKGSFSTLEIQRTEQGDSAMYLCASSLGAQGGYTFGSGTRLTVV.

The rearrangement uses TRBV29-1 and TRBJ2-6; no clear D gene. This CDR3 spans 12 amino acids. Germline V gene data show CDR1 as SQVTM and CDR2 as ANQGSEA. Trimming cost V 7 bases and J 1 base, with 5 bases left between them. The CDR3 sequence: CSAQSGANVLTF. DNA for the CDR3: TGCAGCGCCCAGTCTGGGGCCAACGTCCTGACTTTC.

The chain links TRBV18 to TRBJ1-2; possibly TRBD1 for D (5 bases). This CDR3 is built from 16 residues. Germline V CDR1 and CDR2: KGHSH, LQKENI. Trimming took 2 bases from V and 1 from J, leaving 14 bases between them. CDR3 in amino acids: CASSPGSPQVNYGYTF. In DNA, the CDR3 is TGTGCCAGCTCACCAGGGTCTCCACAGGTTAACTATGGCTACACCTTC.